These 19 T cell receptor beta chains were all obtained from the same sample, sequenced in a study of blood T cell repertoires in COVID-19. The assay was immunoSEQ multiplex PCR, and TCRdb's table has in-frame clones only and misses some. This table has some 380,000 clones, around 89% appearing once. Source material: peripheral blood. Receptors originate from a man aged 18 to 35 with active or convalescent COVID-19.

This sequence joins TRBV7-9 and TRBJ1-1; D remains unclear. The CDR3 extends over 15 amino acids. Germline V lookup: CDR1 SEHNR, CDR2 FQNEAQ (reference sequence). V was cut by 5 bases and J by 1 base, with 14 bases left in between. The CDR3 is CASSPSVEGNTEAFF. The CDR3 DNA reads as TGTGCCAGCAGCCCAAGCGTAGAGGGGAACACTGAAGCTTTCTTT.

This rearrangement joins TRBV27 to TRBJ1-5; D is possibly TRBD1 (5 bases). The CDR3 totals 16 residues. Germline-derived CDR1 and CDR2 are MNHEY and SMNVEV (reference sequence). Trimming removed 1 base at V and 4 bases at J, with 14 bases between. The CDR3 DNA follows: TGTGCCAGCAGTTTATTTGGCAGGGCGAGTAATCAGCCCCAGCATTTT. It encodes CASSLFGRASNQPQHF.

The chain links TRBV6-4 to TRBJ2-5; 9 bases map to TRBD1. Germline values: CDR1 MRHNA, CDR2 SNTAGT. There are 14 residues in the CDR3. Trimming cost V 5 bases and J 1 base; bases outside gene matches: 2. CDR3 coding DNA: TGTGCCAGCAGTCCGACAGGGGGCCAAGAGACCCAGTACTTC. Amino acid sequence: CASSPTGGQETQYF.

The CDR3: CASSYTRDSNYGYTF. In nucleotides, the CDR3 is TGTGCCAGCAGCTACACCCGGGACAGCAACTATGGCTACACCTTC. This chain connects TRBV3-1 (or the pseudogene TRBV3-2) to TRBJ1-2, with 7 bases aligning to TRBD1. CDR1 and CDR2 from the germline V gene are LGHDT and YNNKEL (reference sequence). The trim removed 5 bases at V and 2 bases at J, leaving 8 bases unmatched. There are 15 residues in the CDR3.

The V gene is TRBV27, the J gene TRBJ1-2; TRBD1 agrees at 7 bases. Germline-derived CDR1 and CDR2 are MNHEY and SMNVEV (reference sequence). V shed 2 bases, J shed 5 bases, and the junction held 8 bases outside the gene matches. The CDR3 length is 15 residues. The CDR3 sequence is CASSLNTGVGYGYTF. Here the CDR3 DNA reads TGTGCCAGCAGTTTAAATACAGGGGTCGGGTATGGCTACACCTTC.

This clone is a singleton in its sample. This chain joins TRBV18 and TRBJ1-1; D is possibly TRBD1 (6 bases). Germline loops: CDR1 KGHSH, CDR2 LQKENI. The V gene lost 0 bases and the J gene lost 1 base, with 9 bases spanning the gap. The CDR3 runs 15 residues. In DNA, the CDR3 is TGTGCCAGCTCACCACCCGGGACAAAGAACACTGAAGCTTTCTTT. Translation: CASSPPGTKNTEAFF. Filled out from reference TRBV18 and TRBJ1-1, the complete variable domain reads NAGVMQNPRHLVRRRGQEARLRCSPMKGHSHVYWYRQLPEEGLKFMVYLQKENIIDESGMPKERFSAEFPKEGPSILRIQQVVRGDSAAYFCASSPPGTKNTEAFFGQGTRLTVV.

This clone has only one observation. The chain recombines TRBV18 with TRBJ1-6; D may be TRBD1 (5 bases). Trimming took 2 bases from V and 10 from J, leaving 15 bases between them. CDR1 is KGHSH, CDR2 LQKENI, per germline. The CDR3 loop spans 15 amino acids. This CDR3 reads CASSPGAGEVSPLHF. The DNA for the CDR3 is TGTGCCAGCTCACCAGGGGCAGGTGAAGTATCACCCCTCCACTTT.

V is TRBV10-3 and J is TRBJ2-3, with TRBD2 matching 8 bases. The germline gives CDR1 ENHRY, CDR2 SYGVKD. The CDR3 contains 16 residues. Trimming removed 3 bases from V and 4 bases from J; junction bases left unmatched: 9. The CDR3 DNA follows: TGTGCCATCAGTGAACCGGGGGGGCGAATCGCAGATACGCAGTATTTT. Protein product: CAISEPGGRIADTQYF.

This clone came up once. J is TRBJ1-6 and V is TRBV14; tentatively, D is TRBD1 (5 bases). Trimming pared 4 bases from V and 15 bases from J, leaving 25 bases between. Germline CDR1 reads SGHDN; CDR2 reads FVKESK. The CDR3 contains 16 residues. CDR3 nucleotides: TGTGCCAGCAGCCTAAATACAGGACTAGGGTATCTTCTCCTCCACTTT. Amino acid sequence: CASSLNTGLGYLLLHF.

This chain links TRBV6-5 with TRBJ2-7, with TRBD1 identical over 11 bases. The CDR3 consists of 15 residues. Germline V gene data show CDR1 as MNHEY and CDR2 as SVGAGI. Trimming at V came to 4 bases and at J to 6 bases, leaving 8 bases not matched to a gene. The CDR3 region has the DNA TGTGCCAGCAGTTTCTCCGGGACAGGGGGAGGCGAGCAGTACTTC. Translating it yields CASSFSGTGGGEQYF.

The J gene is TRBJ1-5, the V gene TRBV19; D unclear. V was shortened by 3 bases and J by 1 base, with 10 bases between the two germline ends. Germline CDR1 and CDR2: LNHDA and SQIVND (reference sequence). CDR3 length: 15 amino acids. CDR3 residues: CASSIWERSNQPQHF. DNA for the CDR3: TGTGCCAGTAGTATTTGGGAGAGGAGCAATCAGCCCCAGCATTTT.

V usage is TRBV9 and J usage is TRBJ2-7; 16 bases match TRBD2. With V trimmed by 4 bases and J by 4 bases, 11 bases remained unmatched. The CDR3 has 18 residues. CDR1 is SGDLS, CDR2 YYNGEE, per germline. The chain's CDR3 is CASSIGTSGGAKEYEQYF. The CDR3 DNA reads TGTGCCAGCAGCATAGGGACTAGCGGGGGGGCCAAGGAATACGAGCAGTACTTC.

The chain couples TRBV5-1 to TRBJ2-7; D call uncertain. The CDR3 runs 12 residues. V was pared by 0 bases and J by 7 bases, with 8 bases between. CDR1 is SGHRS and CDR2 is YFSETQ in the germline V gene. CDR3 coding DNA: TGCGCCAGCAGCTTGGACCTACGGGAGCAGTACTTC. It specifies CASSLDLREQYF.

V is TRBV19 and J is TRBJ1-1, with D possibly TRBD1 on 5 matching bases. This CDR3 comprises 14 residues. V was clipped by 3 bases and J by 6 bases, with 14 bases between them. Germline V gene sequence: CDR1 LNHDA, CDR2 SQIVND (reference sequence). CDR3 protein: CASSIAQGLPEAFF. CDR3 DNA sequence: TGTGCCAGTAGTATCGCCCAGGGCTTGCCTGAAGCTTTCTTT.

The gene calls are TRBV4-2 and TRBJ1-5; TRBD1 might be the D (5 bases). The germline V gene encodes CDR1 LGHNA and CDR2 YNFKEQ. The V gene lost 0 bases and the J gene lost 6 bases, with 9 bases spanning the gap. The CDR3 consists of 14 residues. The CDR3 nucleotides are TGTGCCAGCAGCCAAGAGCAGGGATCTCAGCCCCAGCATTTT. Residues: CASSQEQGSQPQHF.

The chain combines TRBV28 with TRBJ2-7; no definite D call. V lost 2 bases and J 4 bases, leaving 6 bases between the germline ends. Germline lookup yields CDR1 MDHEN and CDR2 SYDVKM. CDR3 length: 12 residues. The CDR3 protein is CASSLEPYEQYF. DNA for the CDR3: TGTGCCAGCAGTTTAGAGCCTTACGAGCAGTACTTC.

The chain recombines TRBV29-1 with TRBJ1-4; 9 bases map to TRBD1. The CDR3 has 16 amino acids. The ends lost 0 bases at V and 5 bases at J; junction bases unmatched: 7. Looked up from germline, CDR1 is SQVTM and CDR2 is ANQGSEA. The CDR3 protein is CSVEDRPTGGNEKLFF. CDR3 nucleotides: TGCAGCGTTGAAGATCGTCCGACAGGGGGGAATGAAAAACTGTTTTTT. The whole variable domain, filled in from reference TRBV29-1 and TRBJ1-4, reads SAVISQKPSRDICQRGTSLTIQCQVDSQVTMMFWYRQQPGQSLTLIATANQGSEATYESGFVIDKFPISRPNLTFSTLTVSNMSPEDSSIYLCSVEDRPTGGNEKLFFGSGTQLSVL.

This sequence joins TRBV28 and TRBJ1-3; D is undetermined. Trimming left V 7 bases short and J 0 bases short, with 4 bases between. Germline CDR1 and CDR2: MDHEN and SYDVKM. The CDR3 is made up of 12 amino acids. CDR3 nucleotide sequence: TGTGCCAGCATCAACTCTGGAAACACCATATATTTT. Its translation: CASINSGNTIYF. The full variable domain, completed using reference TRBV28 and TRBJ1-3, is DVKVTQSSRYLVKRTGEKVFLECVQDMDHENMFWYRQDPGLGLRLIYFSYDVKMKEKGDIPEGYSVSREKKERFSLILESASTNQTSMYLCASINSGNTIYFGEGSWLTVV.

Concerning this clone: Other DNA sequences within the sample encode an identical CDR3. The chain couples TRBV6-5 to TRBJ1-1, with 7 nucleotides matching TRBD1. The CDR3 totals 15 residues. CDR1 and CDR2 from the germline V gene are MNHEY and SVGAGI. V lost 0 bases to trimming and J lost 3 bases; unmatched junction nucleotides: 4. The CDR3 coding sequence is TGTGCCAGCAGTTACTCCCGACAGGGTTACACTGAAGCTTTCTTT. This gives the protein CASSYSRQGYTEAFF.